These 6 T cell receptor beta chains share one sample of origin, sequenced in a study of cytomegalovirus exposure and HLA in healthy donors. The PCR had 60 Vbeta and 13 Jbeta primers. Clones were read by immunoSEQ multiplex PCR, and TCRdb kept only the in-frame ones, dropping some. The table includes around 180,000 clones, about 80% detected once. Sequenced: PBMCs. Receptors originate from a woman aged 40 to 50 in good health and CMV-seronegative.

Note on this clone: One end of the junction does not line up with germline, which may come from a read error. The chain carries TRBV7-9 and TRBJ2-3; TRBD1 might be the D (5 bases). Germline CDR1 SEHNR, CDR2 FQNEAQ (reference sequence). This CDR3 has 12 amino acids. The CDR3 reads CASSLATETQYF. CDR3 nucleotide sequence: TGTGCCAGCAGCTTAGCGACAGAAACGCAGTATTTT.

This chain uses TRBV2 with TRBJ1-3; D is ambiguous. This CDR3 region has 14 residues. Trimming pared 8 bases from V and 1 base from J, leaving 12 bases between. CDR1 and CDR2 (germline): SNHLY, FYNNEI. For the CDR3, the DNA is TGTGCCAGCGCCCTCGGGAGGTCTGGAAACACCATATATTTT. Translated: CASALGRSGNTIYF.

The chain uses TRBV7-2 and TRBJ2-3; TRBD2 might be the D (6 bases). The CDR3 consists of 15 residues. Trimming cost V 3 bases and J 6 bases, with 16 bases left between them. Germline-derived CDR1 and CDR2 are SGHTA and FQGNSA. CDR3 sequence reads: CASSFGGTGGDTQYF. In DNA form, the CDR3 reads TGTGCCAGCAGCTTCGGTGGCACTGGGGGGGATACGCAGTATTTT.

This sequence joins TRBV25-1 and TRBJ1-3; maybe TRBD1 (5 bases). The V gene lost 1 base and the J gene lost 0 bases, with 10 bases spanning the gap. This CDR3 comprises 16 residues. Germline loops: CDR1 MGHDK, CDR2 SYGVNS. CDR3 DNA: TGTGCCAGCAGTGAATTAGGGGTAACCTCTGGAAACACCATATATTTT. This encodes CASSELGVTSGNTIYF.

V usage is TRBV29-1 and J usage is TRBJ2-3; 9 nucleotides agree with TRBD2. The trim removed 2 bases at V and 8 bases at J, leaving 14 bases unmatched. CDR1 is SQVTM and CDR2 is ANQGSEA in the germline V gene. The CDR3 length is 16 residues. CDR3 sequence reads: CSVELVVAGAMRTQYF. The CDR3 DNA reads TGCAGCGTTGAATTGGTTGTAGCGGGAGCGATGCGTACGCAGTATTTT.

The rearrangement uses TRBV7-2 and TRBJ1-1; D call uncertain. The ends were cut back, 5 bases at V and 4 bases at J, with 11 bases in the middle. The V gene's germline CDR1 is SGHTA and CDR2 FQGNSA. The CDR3 covers 13 residues. The CDR3 loop is CASSPSMSTEAFF. The CDR3 DNA reads as TGTGCCAGCAGCCCCTCCATGAGCACTGAAGCTTTCTTT.